This passage covers 31 T cell receptor beta chains from one sample sequenced in a study of cytomegalovirus exposure and HLA in healthy donors (dated by TCRdb to about 2017). The method was the immunoSEQ multiplex PCR assay. The table was pulled from immuneACCESS by TCRdb, which kept in-frame rearrangements only. Such tables lose some clones; where checked, under half of the loss comes from unresolved V genes, and the rest has no known cause. The sample records 55,000 to 70,000 clones, approximately 90% of which are singletons. Around 1.7% of the sample lies in the top ten. Sample: PBMCs. Every receptor here comes from a woman younger than 30 in good health and CMV-seronegative.

The count of this clone is one. The genes are TRBV19 and TRBJ2-1; TRBD1 aligns across 7 bases. The CDR3 has 12 residues. Germline values: CDR1 LNHDA, CDR2 SQIVND (reference sequence). V was pared by 10 bases and J by 6 bases, with 6 bases of the junction left unmatched. This chain's CDR3 is CAIKQGSNEQFF. The CDR3 nucleotides read TGTGCCATAAAACAGGGGAGCAATGAGCAGTTCTTC.

The chain carries TRBV7-3 and TRBJ2-1; a possible D gene is TRBD2 (5 bases). Trimming cost V 5 bases and J 3 bases, with 11 bases left between them. Per the germline V gene, CDR1 is SGHTA and CDR2 is FQGTGA. This CDR3 is 14 amino acids long. CDR3 residues: CASSPLGDYNEQFF. Written as DNA, the CDR3 is TGTGCCAGCAGCCCTCTCGGGGACTACAATGAGCAGTTCTTC. Together with reference TRBV7-3 and TRBJ2-1, the CDR3 gives the full variable domain: GAGVSQTPSNKVTEKGKYVELRCDPISGHTALYWYRQSLGQGPEFLIYFQGTGAADDSGLPNDRFFAVRPEGSVSTLKIQRTERGDSAVYLCASSPLGDYNEQFFGPGTRLTVL.

This clone was seen a few times. This chain joins TRBV27 and TRBJ2-7; 12 bases map to TRBD2. V was pared by 5 bases and J by 3 bases, with 8 bases of the junction left unmatched. This CDR3 has 16 amino acids. Germline loops: CDR1 MNHEY, CDR2 SMNVEV (reference sequence). CDR3 in amino acids: CASSTLAGGKIYEQYF. The CDR3 nucleotides read TGTGCCAGCAGTACACTAGCGGGAGGAAAGATCTACGAGCAGTACTTC.

The CDR3 reads CASSLGGPYEQYF. CDR3 sequence (DNA): TGTGCCAGCAGCTTAGGGGGCCCCTACGAGCAGTACTTC. The chain joins TRBV13 to TRBJ2-7; D not certain. Germline V gene data show CDR1 as PRHDT and CDR2 as FYEKMQ (reference sequence). V was trimmed by 0 bases and J by 2 bases, leaving 5 bases between them. The CDR3 loop spans 13 amino acids.

The chain employs TRBV18 and TRBJ2-1; 8 bases fit TRBD1. After removal of 5 bases from V and 3 bases from J, the junction contained 6 bases not matched to a gene. This CDR3 has 15 amino acids. The germline CDR1 and CDR2 sequences are KGHSH and LQKENI. The CDR3: CASSSRTGLYNEQFF. The CDR3 DNA follows: TGTGCCAGCTCAAGCCGGACAGGGCTCTACAATGAGCAGTTCTTC.

The chain carries TRBV10-3 and TRBJ2-4; TRBD1 matches at 7 bases. Germline CDR1 ENHRY, CDR2 SYGVKD. The V gene end was trimmed by 0 bases and the J gene end by 0 bases; junction bases not matched to a gene: 14. The CDR3 length is 20 residues. The CDR3 bases are TGTGCCATCAGTGAGTCTCGGGACAGCGGTCTTCAAATAGCCAAAAACATTCAGTACTTC. Translated, it gives CAISESRDSGLQIAKNIQYF.

The V gene is TRBV9, the J gene TRBJ1-1; D is perhaps TRBD1 (6 bases). The CDR3 contains 16 residues. Trimming pared 2 bases from V and 6 bases from J, leaving 20 bases between. Germline CDR1 is SGDLS and CDR2 is YYNGEE. This CDR3 is CASSVRPLTGWAEAFF. The CDR3 nucleotides are TGTGCCAGCAGCGTTCGGCCTCTTACAGGGTGGGCTGAAGCTTTCTTT.

The CDR3 nucleotides are TGTGCCAGCAGCTTAGCCCTAGTTGGCACTGAAGCTTTCTTT. Translating it yields CASSLALVGTEAFF. This sequence joins TRBV7-8 and TRBJ1-1, with no clear D. The ends were cut back, 0 bases at V and 4 bases at J, with 9 bases in the middle. Looked up from germline, CDR1 is SGHVS and CDR2 is FQNEAQ. The length of the CDR3 is 14 residues.

V is TRBV30 and J is TRBJ2-1, with 9 bases identical to TRBD2. Germline V gene lookup returns CDR1 GTSNPN and CDR2 SVGIG (reference sequence). J gave up 10 bases and V 2 bases, and 6 bases lay outside the gene matches. The CDR3 covers 13 residues. The CDR3 DNA reads TGTGCCTGGAGTATTAGCGGGAGCGGCGAGCAGTTCTTC. Translated, it gives CAWSISGSGEQFF. Supplemented by reference TRBV30 and TRBJ2-1, the full variable domain reads SQTIHQWPATLVQPVGSPLSLECTVEGTSNPNLYWYRQAAGRGLQLLFYSVGIGQISSEVPQNLSASRPQDRQFILSSKKLLLSDSGFYLCAWSISGSGEQFFGPGTRLTVL.

The V and J genes are TRBV27 and TRBJ1-2; D perhaps matches TRBD1 (5 bases). Trimming cost V 5 bases and J 6 bases, with 13 bases left between them. Germline CDR1 reads MNHEY; CDR2 reads SMNVEV (reference sequence). CDR3 length: 13 amino acids. The CDR3 reads CASSPNGGNGYTF. In DNA form, the CDR3 reads TGTGCCAGCAGTCCGAACGGGGGGAATGGCTACACCTTC.

The chain joins TRBV28 to TRBJ2-7, with D perhaps matching TRBD1 (8 bases). The CDR3 length is 16 residues. The V gene's germline CDR1 is MDHEN and CDR2 SYDVKM. Trimming took off 2 bases at V and 2 bases at J, with 16 bases between the two ends. The CDR3 DNA is TGTGCCAGCAGTTTAGGGAGGGGGACAGGAGCCTACGAGCAGTACTTC. The encoded protein is CASSLGRGTGAYEQYF.

This sequence joins TRBV9 and TRBJ2-1, with 7 positions matching TRBD2. Germline CDR1 is SGDLS and CDR2 is YYNGEE. V dropped 2 bases and J dropped 0; count of bases not matched to a gene: 2. This CDR3 is 15 amino acids long. The CDR3 protein is CASSVRENSYNEQFF. The DNA of the CDR3 is TGTGCCAGCAGCGTGCGGGAGAACTCCTACAATGAGCAGTTCTTC. The variable domain in full, completed from reference TRBV9 and TRBJ2-1, reads DSGVTQTPKHLITATGQRVTLRCSPRSGDLSVYWYQQSLDQGLQFLIQYYNGEERAKGNILERFSAQQFPDLHSELNLSSLELGDSALYFCASSVRENSYNEQFFGPGTRLTVL.

The chain uses TRBV7-3 and TRBJ2-2; D perhaps matches TRBD2 (6 bases). The germline V gene encodes CDR1 SGHTA and CDR2 FQGTGA. CDR3 length: 16 amino acids. Trimming shortened V by 5 bases and J by 4 bases, and 17 bases separated the two germline ends. The CDR3 nucleotides are TGTGCCAGCAGCCCACACCCGGGAGCGGGCACCGGGGAGCTGTTTTTT. Translation: CASSPHPGAGTGELFF.

The chain employs TRBV2 and TRBJ1-5, with TRBD1 identical over 8 bases. CDR3 length: 14 amino acids. Germline V CDR1 and CDR2: SNHLY, FYNNEI. After removal of 5 bases from V and 4 bases from J, the junction contained 4 bases not matched to a gene. CDR3 sequence (DNA): TGTGCCAGCAGTCTATGGACAGGGAATCAGCCCCAGCATTTT. Its translation: CASSLWTGNQPQHF.

This sequence joins TRBV2 and TRBJ1-5; 9 bases map to TRBD1. Trimming removed 8 bases from V and 7 bases from J; junction bases left unmatched: 12. CDR1 and CDR2 (germline): SNHLY, FYNNEI. This CDR3 has 15 amino acids. The CDR3 is CASQQGAGDEQPQHF. CDR3 nucleotide sequence: TGTGCCAGCCAACAGGGGGCCGGTGACGAACAGCCCCAGCATTTT.

The chain is built from TRBV29-1 and TRBJ2-2; TRBD2 aligns across 8 bases. CDR1 and CDR2 (germline): SQVTM, ANQGSEA. CDR3 size: 15 residues. V lost 4 bases to trimming and J lost 8 bases; unmatched junction nucleotides: 12. CDR3 protein: CSVVGAGGWKGELFF. In nucleotides, the CDR3 is TGCAGCGTTGTAGGCGCGGGAGGATGGAAGGGGGAGCTGTTTTTT.

This clone was seen a handful of times. The chain recombines TRBV14 with TRBJ2-1; TRBD1 aligns across 7 bases. V lost 2 bases and J lost 8; bases outside the gene matches: 12. Germline lookup yields CDR1 SGHDN and CDR2 FVKESK. The CDR3 totals 16 residues. CDR3 nucleotide sequence: TGTGCCAGCAGCCAAAACTTTGGACAGGTACACTATGAGCAGTTCTTC. Its protein product is CASSQNFGQVHYEQFF.

The gene calls are TRBV7-6 and TRBJ1-4; 7 bases map to TRBD1. Looked up from germline, CDR1 is SGHVS and CDR2 is FNYEAQ. There are 15 residues in the CDR3. V shed 1 base and J 4 bases; nucleotides not matched to a gene: 3. DNA of the CDR3: TGTGCCAGCAGCTTAGAGACAGGGTTTAATGAAAAACTGTTTTTT. The encoded protein is CASSLETGFNEKLFF.

The table lists this clone with a count of one. The gene calls are TRBV7-9 and TRBJ1-4; 8 positions match TRBD1. The junction had 9 bases not matched to a gene; V was cut back by 4 bases and J by 8 bases. Germline CDR1 and CDR2: SEHNR and FQNEAQ (reference sequence). The length of the CDR3 is 15 residues. CDR3 nucleotides: TGTGCCAGCAGCTCCTTACAGGGGGGTGGAGAAAAACTGTTTTTT. Its translation is CASSSLQGGGEKLFF.

This rearrangement joins TRBV19 to TRBJ1-2, with D possibly matching TRBD1 (6 bases). CDR1 is LNHDA, CDR2 SQIVND, per germline (reference sequence). Trimming took off 9 bases at V and 0 bases at J, with 14 bases between the two ends. The CDR3 consists of 14 residues. The DNA for the CDR3 is TGTGCCAGCGGGAACAGGGCAACTAACTATGGCTACACCTTC. It translates to CASGNRATNYGYTF.

This chain joins TRBV12-2 and TRBJ2-7; TRBD2, the table's D call, was not compared with the DNA. TRBV12-2 is a recognized pseudogene. This CDR3 region has 16 residues. Here the CDR3 DNA reads TGTGCAAGTCGCTCAGGGGGACTAGCGGACTCCTACGAGCAGTACTTC. Its translation is CASRSGGLADSYEQYF.

This chain connects TRBV11-2 to TRBJ2-1, with TRBD1 matching over 10 bases. The CDR3 consists of 15 residues. V trimming: 4 bases; J trimming: 5 bases; junction bases outside the gene matches: 5. Germline lookup yields CDR1 SGHAT and CDR2 FQNNGV. Here the CDR3 reads CASSWTGGSNNEQFF. CDR3 sequence (DNA): TGTGCCAGCAGCTGGACAGGGGGAAGTAACAATGAGCAGTTCTTC.

The rearrangement links TRBV27 to TRBJ2-5, with 7 bases matching TRBD1. This CDR3 contains 13 residues. Germline V gene sequence: CDR1 MNHEY, CDR2 SMNVEV (reference sequence). The V gene end was trimmed by 6 bases and the J gene end by 3 bases; junction bases not matched to a gene: 4. In nucleotides, the CDR3 is TGTGCCAGCAGGCGACAGGGCGAAGAGACCCAGTACTTC. Protein: CASRRQGEETQYF.

This clone was detected a few times. For the CDR3, the DNA is TGTGCCAGCAGCCCAATAGAAGCTTACGAGCAGTACTTC. Translating it yields CASSPIEAYEQYF. V gene TRBV7-9 combines with J gene TRBJ2-7; the D is unclear. The CDR3 runs 13 residues. Germline V gene sequence: CDR1 SEHNR, CDR2 FQNEAQ (reference sequence). Trimming shortened V by 5 bases and J by 4 bases, and 12 bases separated the two germline ends.

The chain employs TRBV28 and TRBJ2-5; D may be TRBD2 (5 bases). This CDR3 region has 15 residues. V was clipped by 8 bases and J by 5 bases, with 21 bases between them. CDR1 is MDHEN and CDR2 is SYDVKM in the germline V gene. DNA of the CDR3: TGTGCCAGCGCCCGAACACGGGAAAACAAGGAGACCCAGTACTTC. The encoded protein is CASARTRENKETQYF.

The rearrangement uses TRBV18 and TRBJ1-4; TRBD1 might be the D (5 bases). Trimming removed 3 bases at V and 5 bases at J, with 7 bases between. The germline V gene encodes CDR1 KGHSH and CDR2 LQKENI. The CDR3 length is 13 residues. The CDR3 DNA reads TGTGCCAGCTCACCTGGACACAATGAAAAACTGTTTTTT. Protein sequence: CASSPGHNEKLFF.

This clone has a single count. V and J are TRBV28 and TRBJ1-2; D gene ambiguous. The V gene lost 2 bases and the J gene lost 8 bases, with 12 bases spanning the gap. Germline V gene lookup returns CDR1 MDHEN and CDR2 SYDVKM. This CDR3 is built from 13 residues. CDR3 sequence: CASSLVERRGYTF. The CDR3 DNA reads as TGTGCCAGCAGTTTAGTTGAGCGGAGAGGCTACACCTTC.

The chain joins TRBV20-1 to TRBJ2-5; D is unresolved. Trimming removed 1 base at V and 5 bases at J, with 5 bases between. CDR1 DFQATT and CDR2 SNEGSKA come from the germline V gene (reference sequence). The CDR3 covers 11 residues. The CDR3 protein is CSARVRETQYF. In DNA, the CDR3 is TGCAGTGCTAGAGTGCGCGAGACCCAGTACTTC.

This chain joins TRBV29-1 and TRBJ2-3; 8 bases are a match to TRBD1. V lost 6 bases to trimming and J lost 0 bases; unmatched junction nucleotides: 5. The germline V gene has CDR1 SQVTM and CDR2 ANQGSEA. The CDR3 covers 14 residues. CDR3 nucleotide sequence: TGCAGCGTGCGACAGGGGACTAGCACAGATACGCAGTATTTT. It encodes CSVRQGTSTDTQYF.

The J gene is TRBJ2-1, the V gene TRBV13; 7 bases map to TRBD2. Germline V gives CDR1 PRHDT, CDR2 FYEKMQ (reference sequence). V was pared by 4 bases and J by 0 bases, with 6 bases of the junction left unmatched. The CDR3 spans 16 residues. CDR3 DNA sequence: TGTGCCAGCAGCTATGATCTAGCGGTCTCCTACAATGAGCAGTTCTTC. Its translation is CASSYDLAVSYNEQFF.

This clone was picked up a small number of times. The rearrangement links TRBV10-3 to TRBJ2-7; weak D call: TRBD1 (7 bases). The CDR3 is 15 residues long. Trimming pared 7 bases from V and 4 bases from J, leaving 20 bases between. Per the germline V gene, CDR1 is ENHRY and CDR2 is SYGVKD. The CDR3 reads CAIKSRQGGTYEQYF. As DNA, the CDR3 is TGTGCCATCAAGAGTCGGCAGGGGGGCACGTACGAGCAGTACTTC.